Shown below are 16 T cell receptor beta chains from a single sample sequenced in a study of shared clonotypes between healthy human individuals. The method was immunoSEQ multiplex PCR; TCRdb's version includes in-frame clones alone and lacks a portion of them. This table has about 2.5 million clones, around 93% appearing once. Sequences were obtained from naive CD4+ T cells from PBMCs. Specified subset: CD45RA+ positively selected. Source of these receptors: a man younger than 35 in good health. Some clones in this sample may be carry-over from other donors' samples.

The chain uses TRBV28 and TRBJ2-2, with D tentatively TRBD1 (6 bases). The CDR3 has 14 amino acids. V lost 3 bases, J lost 13 bases, and 18 bases lay in between. Germline V gene data show CDR1 as MDHEN and CDR2 as SYDVKM. The CDR3, as DNA: TGTGCCAGCAGTTTTGTGGACAGCTCTTCTTGGCTGTTTTTT. Translating gives CASSFVDSSSWLFF. Full variable domain (rest looked up from reference TRBV28 and TRBJ2-2): DVKVTQSSRYLVKRTGEKVFLECVQDMDHENMFWYRQDPGLGLRLIYFSYDVKMKEKGDIPEGYSVSREKKERFSLILESASTNQTSMYLCASSFVDSSSWLFFGEGSRLTVL.

V gene TRBV5-8 combines with J gene TRBJ2-5; no definite D call. The CDR3 runs 16 residues. The germline gives CDR1 SGHTS, CDR2 YDEGEE. The V end was cut by 4 bases, the J end by 5 bases, with 21 bases between. The chain's CDR3 is CASSREPGVIRETQYF. The CDR3 bases are TGTGCCAGCAGCAGAGAACCCGGAGTGATTCGGGAGACCCAGTACTTC.

This chain links TRBV18 with TRBJ2-2; 7 positions match TRBD1. Germline V gene lookup returns CDR1 KGHSH and CDR2 LQKENI. Losses at the gene ends were 4 bases for V and 7 bases for J; bases not matched to a gene: 0. The CDR3 is 12 amino acids. CDR3: CASSRQGGELFF. The CDR3 nucleotides read TGTGCCAGCTCACGACAGGGCGGGGAGCTGTTTTTT.

V gene TRBV7-9 combines with J gene TRBJ1-1, with D possibly TRBD1 on 6 matching bases. The CDR3 sequence is 15 residues long. V was clipped by 5 bases and J by 4 bases, with 17 bases between them. Germline assignment: CDR1 SEHNR and CDR2 FQNEAQ (reference sequence). The CDR3 coding sequence is TGTGCCAGCAGCCTTTACGTCACAGGGCCCACTGAAGCTTTCTTT. It translates to CASSLYVTGPTEAFF.

This clone was counted a single time. This CDR3 reads CASGLGVSGGELFF. CDR3 nucleotides: TGTGCTAGTGGTTTGGGCGTTTCGGGCGGGGAGCTGTTTTTT. The chain employs TRBV12-5 and TRBJ2-2; D ambiguous. The CDR3 has 14 residues. Trimming cost V 1 base and J 7 bases, with 10 bases left between them. Germline V gene data show CDR1 as LGHNT and CDR2 as FRNRAP.

V usage is TRBV28 and J usage is TRBJ2-2; no firm D call. This CDR3 has 14 amino acids. Trimming pared 2 bases from V and 1 base from J, leaving 5 bases between. Per the germline V gene, CDR1 is MDHEN and CDR2 is SYDVKM. DNA of the CDR3: TGTGCCAGCAGTTTAGTTCAGAACACCGGGGAGCTGTTTTTT. Its protein is CASSLVQNTGELFF.

V usage is TRBV11-2 and J usage is TRBJ1-5; 9 bases line up with TRBD1. The germline V gene has CDR1 SGHAT and CDR2 FQNNGV. The CDR3 consists of 14 residues. Germline trimming cut 6 bases from V and 5 bases from J; bases unmatched to any gene: 5. The CDR3 nucleotides read TGTGCCAGCAGTCAACAGGGGGCTGATCAGCCCCAGCATTTT. Encoded protein: CASSQQGADQPQHF.

The chain links TRBV18 to TRBJ1-2, with D unclear. This CDR3 is 14 amino acids long. Germline CDR1 KGHSH, CDR2 LQKENI. Trimming took off 4 bases at V and 6 bases at J, with 15 bases between the two ends. The CDR3 is CASSRPGPDDGYTF. As DNA, the CDR3 is TGTGCCAGCTCACGGCCGGGCCCCGACGATGGCTACACCTTC.

The chain recombines TRBV11-3 with TRBJ2-7; 8 bases match TRBD2. The germline gives CDR1 SGHNT, CDR2 YENEEA. The CDR3 has 15 residues. V lost 2 bases and J lost 2; bases outside the gene matches: 5. The CDR3 sequence: CASSLSPGGAYEQYF. The CDR3 bases are TGTGCCAGCAGCTTATCCCCCGGGGGGGCCTACGAGCAGTACTTC.

The CDR3 loop is CASSPLGFSGNTIYF. The CDR3 bases are TGTGCCAGCAGCCCCCTCGGTTTCTCTGGAAACACCATATATTTT. The chain combines TRBV7-6 with TRBJ1-3; D remains ambiguous. The CDR3 is 15 residues long. Germline V gene data show CDR1 as SGHVS and CDR2 as FNYEAQ. V gave up 5 bases and J gave up 0 bases, with 11 bases separating them.

The gene calls are TRBV2 and TRBJ2-7, with TRBD1 matching over 7 bases. After removal of 7 bases from V and 5 bases from J, the junction contained 8 bases not matched to a gene. Germline CDR1 reads SNHLY; CDR2 reads FYNNEI. This CDR3 is 13 amino acids long. The chain's CDR3 is CASIYYRGHEQYF. The CDR3 DNA follows: TGTGCCAGCATCTACTACAGGGGCCACGAGCAGTACTTC.

The chain recombines TRBV7-3 with TRBJ2-1; D possibly corresponds to TRBD1 (5 bases). The CDR3 is 15 residues long. The germline CDR1 and CDR2 sequences are SGHTA and FQGTGA. V lost 2 bases to trimming and J lost 2 bases, with 10 bases between them. CDR3 coding DNA: TGTGCCAGCAGCTTACAATCAGGGACCTACAATGAGCAGTTCTTC. Its protein product is CASSLQSGTYNEQFF.

This chain joins TRBV4-1 and TRBJ1-6; 10 bases agree with TRBD1. Losses at the gene ends were 3 bases for V and 6 bases for J; bases not matched to a gene: 8. Germline V gene sequence: CDR1 MGHRA, CDR2 YSYEKL. There are 17 residues in the CDR3. CDR3 sequence reads: CASSQGGTGEGNSPLHF. In nucleotides, the CDR3 is TGCGCCAGCAGCCAGGGAGGGACAGGGGAAGGTAATTCACCCCTCCACTTT.

This clone was counted a few times. The identical CDR3 is also encoded by other nucleotide sequences in the sample. The CDR3 is CASSSVGPEAFF. The CDR3 coding sequence is TGTGCCAGCAGCTCTGTTGGCCCTGAAGCTTTCTTT. This chain joins TRBV28 and TRBJ1-1, with D uncertain. The CDR3 consists of 12 residues. The germline gives CDR1 MDHEN, CDR2 SYDVKM. Deletions cut 6 bases from V and 6 bases from J, with 11 bases between.

V is TRBV30 and J is TRBJ1-3; possibly TRBD1 for D (5 bases). The germline CDR1 and CDR2 sequences are GTSNPN and SVGIG (reference sequence). With 4 bases removed from V and 3 bases from J, the gap between germline ends came to 19 bases. The CDR3 runs to 16 residues. For the CDR3, the DNA is TGTGCCTGGACCTCAAAAGGGAGGGGTAATGGAAACACCATATATTTT. Its protein product is CAWTSKGRGNGNTIYF.

The CDR3 loop is CASTNSGGGLAVNEQFF. CDR3 coding DNA: TGTGCCAGCACCAACTCCGGAGGAGGACTAGCGGTGAATGAGCAGTTCTTC. This rearrangement joins TRBV27 to TRBJ2-1; 10 bases are a match to TRBD2. This CDR3 has 17 amino acids. CDR1 is MNHEY and CDR2 is SMNVEV in the germline V gene (reference sequence). Unmatched junction bases numbered 16, after V lost 7 bases and J lost 7 bases.